This T cell receptor (beta chain) stems from a study of regulatory T cells in long-lasting Graves disease. Background on the study: Prior antithyroid drug treatment in newly diagnosed Graves' patients lasted under 3 months.

Investigators prepared the TCR beta libraries by applying iRepertoire HTBI primers and Arm-PCR of CDR3 regions. TCRdb recomputed calls from the multiplex PCR reads with MiXCR, one row per CDR3 protein. The sample holds over 300,000 distinct CDR3 sequences, about 16% seen once. The CDR3 totals 18 residues. Germline trimming cut 3 bases from V and 4 bases from J; bases unmatched to any gene: 12. Germline lookup yields CDR1 LNHNV and CDR2 YYDKDF (reference sequence). In its sample, this clonotype was seen many times. Time point given: newly diagnosed GD, antithyroid drugs for less than 3 months. Extracted PBMC RNA gave rise to the TCR library.

The chain joins TRBV15 to TRBJ2-1, with 10 nucleotides matching TRBD2. The sequence derives from a female donor with Graves disease. The source was peripheral blood mononuclear cells (PBMCs), collected at new diagnosis, from a patient treated with antithyroid drugs. The CDR3 DNA reads as TGTGCCACCAGCAGTGGGGGCCCCGCTAGCGGGAGTTACAATGAGCAGTTCTTC. Its translation is CATSSGGPASGSYNEQFF.